The 4 T cell receptor beta chains listed next were all sequenced from one sample in a study of blood T cell repertoires in COVID-19. Only in-frame clones appear in the TCRdb table, and some are missing; sequencing was by immunoSEQ multiplex PCR. In the table there are 450,000 or so clones, around 91% of which are singletons. Sequences were obtained from peripheral blood. The origin of the receptors is a woman aged 35 to 49 with COVID-19, enrolled during active disease.

The gene calls are TRBV29-1 and TRBJ1-1; D call uncertain. V lost 5 bases, J lost 3 bases, and 10 bases lay in between. The CDR3 is 12 amino acids. Per the germline V gene, CDR1 is SQVTM and CDR2 is ANQGSEA. The CDR3 loop reads CSVIVGDTEAFF. In DNA, the CDR3 is TGCAGCGTTATAGTCGGGGACACTGAAGCTTTCTTT. The full variable domain, with the rest looked up from reference TRBV29-1 and TRBJ1-1, is SAVISQKPSRDICQRGTSLTIQCQVDSQVTMMFWYRQQPGQSLTLIATANQGSEATYESGFVIDKFPISRPNLTFSTLTVSNMSPEDSSIYLCSVIVGDTEAFFGQGTRLTVV.

The rearrangement links TRBV2 to TRBJ2-1; TRBD2 agrees at 10 bases. The CDR3 is 14 amino acids. V shed 6 bases, J shed 8 bases, and the junction held 7 bases outside the gene matches. In germline, CDR1 is SNHLY, CDR2 FYNNEI. As DNA, the CDR3 is TGTGCCAGCAGACTAGCGGGAATAGTCGATGAGCAGTTCTTC. As protein: CASRLAGIVDEQFF.

V is TRBV10-3 and J is TRBJ1-5, with 10 bases lining up with TRBD1. CDR1 is ENHRY, CDR2 SYGVKD, per germline. Trimming removed 4 bases from V and 2 bases from J; junction bases left unmatched: 11. CDR3 length: 18 amino acids. CDR3 nucleotides: TGTGCCATCAGTGGGGGTCGACAGGGGGCGGGTGGCAATCAGCCCCAGCATTTT. Its protein product is CAISGGRQGAGGNQPQHF.

V usage is TRBV21-1 and J usage is TRBJ2-5; the DNA was not used to check the table's D call, TRBD1. TRBV21-1 is a pseudogene locus. The CDR3 extends over 19 amino acids. The CDR3 bases are TGTGCCAGCAGCAAAGCCCCTCGACTGGGGACAGTCTATAAAGAGACCCAGTACTTC. Residues: CASSKAPRLGTVYKETQYF.